This TCR beta chain was documented in a study of Graves' ophthalmopathy and Graves' hyperthyroidism. RNA transcripts served as template for amplifying TCR beta CDR3 sequences. First-round RT-PCR relied on HTBI primers, and a second-round multiplex PCR came next. TCRdb fed the multiplex PCR reads into MiXCR, producing one record per CDR3 protein. This repertoire shows about 480,000 distinct CDR3 sequences, around an eighth found once; its top ten account for roughly 10%. V lost 3 bases and J lost 2; bases outside the gene matches: 5. The CDR3 length is 15 residues. Per the germline V gene, CDR1 is KGHSH and CDR2 is LQKENI. Where ophthalmopathy was present, donors had moderate-to-severe activity, CAS ≥3, NOSPECS ≥4 and duration under 3 months. PBMCs were isolated by Ficoll-Paque density gradient centrifugation, using roughly 10 ml of fresh peripheral blood as the starting material.

Sequencing input: blood. This chain links TRBV18 with TRBJ2-7; TRBD1 agrees at 9 bases. The clonotype originates from a woman aged 25 to 45 with Graves' ophthalmopathy. The chain's CDR3 is CASSPGQGPAYEQYF. DNA of the CDR3: TGTGCCAGCTCACCCGGACAGGGGCCTGCCTACGAGCAGTACTTC.